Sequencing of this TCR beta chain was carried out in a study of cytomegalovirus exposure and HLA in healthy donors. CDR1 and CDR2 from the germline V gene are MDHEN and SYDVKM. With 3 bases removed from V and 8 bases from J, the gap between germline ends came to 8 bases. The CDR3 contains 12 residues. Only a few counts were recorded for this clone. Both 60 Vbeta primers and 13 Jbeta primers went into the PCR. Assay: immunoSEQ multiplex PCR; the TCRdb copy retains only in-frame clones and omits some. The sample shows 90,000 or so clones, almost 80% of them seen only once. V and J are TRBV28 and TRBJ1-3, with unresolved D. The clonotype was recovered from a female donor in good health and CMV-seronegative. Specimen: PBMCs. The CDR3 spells CASSFGRDTIYF. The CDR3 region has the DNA TGTGCCAGCAGTTTTGGTCGGGACACCATATATTTT.